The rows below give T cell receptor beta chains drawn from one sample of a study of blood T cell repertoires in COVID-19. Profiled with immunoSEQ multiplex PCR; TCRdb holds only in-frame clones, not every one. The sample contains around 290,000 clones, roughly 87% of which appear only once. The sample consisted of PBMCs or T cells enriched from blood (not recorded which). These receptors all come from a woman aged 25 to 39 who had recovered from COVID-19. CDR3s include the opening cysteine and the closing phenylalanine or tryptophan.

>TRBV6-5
CASRDRGPYGYTF
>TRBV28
CASSITSEGEQYF
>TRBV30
CAWTSYKARDGSANTEAFF
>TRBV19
CASSPSSSYNSPLHF
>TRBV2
CASSSQGVQDTEAFF
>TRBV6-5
CASSYSNRVDQPQHF
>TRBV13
CASSLDSSLNTEAFF
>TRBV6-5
CASKKQGAHGNTIYF
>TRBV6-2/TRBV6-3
CASSYRPGTGGSGELFF
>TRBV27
CASSLSTAVQGQPQHF
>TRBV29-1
CSVDSGQRHLGHPSTF
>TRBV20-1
CSARAPYEYF
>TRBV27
CASSLRTLDTQYF
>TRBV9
CASSVDPGQGGKEQYF
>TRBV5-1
CASSFNRGNYGYTF
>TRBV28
CASSPSGQGGSATNEKLFF
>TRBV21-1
CASKQGLYYNEQFF
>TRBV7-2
CASSLEPAGENTAFF